This T cell receptor (beta chain) emerged from a study of untreated major depressive disorder. Findings and limits, study-wide: TRBV05-01 (Vbeta 5.1) usage was higher in CD4+ T cells of depressed patients than controls. The small study sample limits how generally findings apply. Only three preselected Vbeta families were compared in sequencing.

Generated by immunoSEQ multiplex PCR, the TCRdb table keeps only in-frame clones and is missing some. Of 25,000 to 30,000 clones in the sample, about 90% are singletons; the top ten hold 0.55% to 0.9%. On this clone itself: Antigen unknown.

V lost 4 bases to trimming and J lost 1 base, with 5 bases between them. Germline-derived CDR1 and CDR2 are SGHRS and YFSETQ. The CDR3 sequence is 12 residues long. The donors were all European-descended. The rearrangement links TRBV5-1 to TRBJ2-5; no definite D call. What was sequenced was CD4+ T cells from PBMCs. The receptor was derived from a woman aged 25-40 years with major depressive disorder. The CDR3 region has the DNA TGCGCCAGCAGCCCCGCCCAAGAGACCCAGTACTTC. Its protein product is CASSPAQETQYF. The full variable domain, in which reference TRBV5-1 and TRBJ2-5 provide the parts outside the CDR3, is KAGVTQTPRYLIKTRGQQVTLSCSPISGHRSVSWYQQTPGQGLQFLFEYFSETQRNKGNFPGRFSGRQFSNSRSEMNVSTLELGDSALYLCASSPAQETQYFGPGTRLLVL.